These 22 T cell receptor beta chains came from one sample sequenced in a study of Ad26.COV2.S vaccination and SARS-CoV-2 variants. Some clones are missing from TCRdb's copy, which holds only in-frame ones; the method was immunoSEQ multiplex PCR. The sample records some 290,000 clones, around 84% being singletons. Treatment given: around 19 received Ad26.COV2.S at low or high dose, single or two shots; roughly 5 received placebo; per-sample allocation not given. Material that was analyzed had been drawn on day 63 after the first vaccine or placebo injection. Sequenced material: peripheral blood, taken in a trial of Ad26.COV2.S vaccine versus placebo. All receptors come from a person between 18 and 60 years old who received the Ad26.COV2.S COVID-19 vaccine or a placebo.

This clone has just one count. The genes are TRBV15 and TRBJ1-2; the match to TRBD1 covers 8 bases. The CDR3 loop spans 15 amino acids. V dropped 5 bases and J dropped 6; count of bases not matched to a gene: 11. Germline CDR1 is LNHNV and CDR2 is YYDKDF (reference sequence). The CDR3: CATSGRTGGADGYTF. Here the CDR3 DNA reads TGTGCCACCAGCGGTAGAACAGGGGGGGCGGATGGCTACACCTTC.

This clone was seen only a few times. This rearrangement joins TRBV9 to TRBJ2-5; no reliable D call. The CDR3 has 14 residues. V was trimmed by 0 bases and J by 3 bases, leaving 9 bases between them. Germline CDR1 reads SGDLS; CDR2 reads YYNGEE. CDR3 DNA sequence: TGTGCCAGCAGCGTAGGGCAGAATAAAGAGACCCAGTACTTC. Translating gives CASSVGQNKETQYF.

The V call is TRBV30, the J call TRBJ2-1, with D unclear. Trimming removed 2 bases from V and 4 bases from J, with 6 bases in between. The CDR3 has 12 residues. Germline values: CDR1 GTSNPN, CDR2 SVGIG (reference sequence). CDR3 sequence reads: CAWSLVYNEQFF. The CDR3 region has the DNA TGTGCCTGGAGTTTAGTGTACAATGAGCAGTTCTTC.

The V and J genes are TRBV12-3 or TRBV12-4 and TRBJ2-2, with D hard to call. CDR3 length: 12 residues. With 6 bases removed from V and 5 bases from J, the gap between germline ends came to 7 bases. CDR3: CASSEVTGELFF. The CDR3 bases are TGTGCCAGCAGCGAGGTTACCGGGGAGCTGTTTTTT.

The count of this clone is one. The genes are TRBV3-1 (or the pseudogene TRBV3-2) and TRBJ2-1; maybe TRBD2 (6 bases). Germline V lookup: CDR1 LGHDT, CDR2 YNNKEL (reference sequence). With 0 bases removed from V and 4 bases from J, the gap between germline ends came to 13 bases. CDR3 length: 16 residues. CDR3 sequence: CASSQETGLGYNEQFF. DNA of the CDR3: TGTGCCAGCAGCCAAGAAACGGGACTGGGGTACAATGAGCAGTTCTTC.

CDR3 sequence reads: CASRGTGNSPLHF. The CDR3 DNA follows: TGTGCCAGCCGCGGGACAGGTAATTCACCCCTCCACTTT. The chain employs TRBV3-1 (or the pseudogene TRBV3-2) and TRBJ1-6; 8 bases are a match to TRBD1. The ends lost 8 bases at V and 6 bases at J; junction bases unmatched: 3. CDR1 and CDR2 (germline): LGHDT, YNNKEL (reference sequence). The CDR3 contains 13 residues.

The V and J genes are TRBV19 and TRBJ1-2; D might be TRBD1 (5 bases). Trimming removed 7 bases at V and 4 bases at J, with 16 bases between. From germline, CDR1 is LNHDA and CDR2 SQIVND (reference sequence). This CDR3 is 14 amino acids long. CDR3 sequence reads: CASTPDSYLYGYTF. CDR3 nucleotides: TGTGCCAGTACCCCAGACAGCTACCTCTATGGCTACACCTTC.

Of note for this clone: At one boundary the junction diverges from the germline segment, which might be a read error. The CDR3, as DNA: TGTGCCAGCAGTGCAGCGGGGGCCTATAATGAGCAGTTCTTC. Its translation is CASSAAGAYNEQFF. This chain connects TRBV6-1 to TRBJ2-1; 8 nucleotides align to TRBD2. The V gene's germline CDR1 is MNHNS and CDR2 SASEGT. The CDR3 extends over 14 amino acids.

There are a few counts of this clone. The CDR3 sequence is CSASNREPNQPQHF. CDR3 sequence (DNA): TGCAGTGCTAGTAACCGGGAACCCAATCAGCCCCAGCATTTT. The gene calls are TRBV20-1 and TRBJ1-5; D unclear. The germline gives CDR1 DFQATT, CDR2 SNEGSKA (reference sequence). Trimming removed 3 bases at V and 3 bases at J, with 12 bases between. CDR3 length: 14 amino acids.

The chain joins TRBV13 to TRBJ2-1; TRBD1 agrees at 8 bases. Germline V lookup: CDR1 PRHDT, CDR2 FYEKMQ (reference sequence). The length of the CDR3 is 13 residues. Losses at the gene ends were 3 bases for V and 9 bases for J; bases not matched to a gene: 4. Here the CDR3 DNA reads TGTGCCAGCAGCTTGGACAGGGTTACTGAGCAGTTCTTC. Translating it yields CASSLDRVTEQFF.

This rearrangement joins TRBV6-5 to TRBJ1-5, with TRBD1 as a possible D gene (5 bases). Germline CDR1 and CDR2: MNHEY and SVGAGI. The CDR3 has 15 residues. Trimming took off 7 bases at V and 2 bases at J, with 15 bases between the two ends. In nucleotides, the CDR3 is TGTGCCAGCACAGATCGGCAGGGTGGCAATCAGCCCCAGCATTTT. It is translated as CASTDRQGGNQPQHF.

The rearrangement links TRBV5-6 to TRBJ1-3, with a weak D call TRBD1 (6 bases). CDR3 length: 15 amino acids. CDR1 and CDR2 (germline): SGHDT, YYEEEE. Trimming pared 0 bases from V and 0 bases from J, leaving 7 bases between. The CDR3 sequence: CASSLDRVSGNTIYF. DNA for the CDR3: TGTGCCAGCAGCTTGGACAGGGTCTCTGGAAACACCATATATTTT.

This clone was observed a few times. The chain joins TRBV5-1 to TRBJ2-2; D unresolved. Germline V gene lookup returns CDR1 SGHRS and CDR2 YFSETQ. The length of the CDR3 is 13 residues. V was cut by 5 bases and J by 0 bases, with 5 bases left in between. The CDR3 spells CASRTANTGELFF. CDR3 sequence (DNA): TGCGCCAGCAGGACGGCGAACACCGGGGAGCTGTTTTTT.

The chain joins TRBV5-1 to TRBJ2-5, with 10 bases lining up with TRBD2. Per the germline V gene, CDR1 is SGHRS and CDR2 is YFSETQ. This CDR3 comprises 16 residues. V lost 0 bases and J lost 2; bases outside the gene matches: 4. The CDR3 reads CASSLAGSGGQETQYF. The CDR3 coding sequence is TGCGCCAGCAGCTTGGCAGGTAGCGGGGGGCAAGAGACCCAGTACTTC. Using reference TRBV5-1 and TRBJ2-5 for the parts outside the CDR3, the full variable domain is KAGVTQTPRYLIKTRGQQVTLSCSPISGHRSVSWYQQTPGQGLQFLFEYFSETQRNKGNFPGRFSGRQFSNSRSEMNVSTLELGDSALYLCASSLAGSGGQETQYFGPGTRLLVL.

The rearrangement uses TRBV6-5 and TRBJ1-1, with D hard to call. V lost 6 bases and J lost 1, with 9 bases in between. Germline CDR1 is MNHEY and CDR2 is SVGAGI. The CDR3 consists of 13 residues. This CDR3 is CASRWAGNTEAFF. In DNA, the CDR3 is TGTGCCAGCAGGTGGGCAGGGAACACTGAAGCTTTCTTT.

This sequence joins TRBV6-5 and TRBJ1-3, with TRBD1 matching over 9 bases. The CDR3 spans 13 residues. V trimming: 8 bases; J trimming: 7 bases; junction bases outside the gene matches: 6. Germline CDR1 and CDR2: MNHEY and SVGAGI. The CDR3 bases are TGTGCCAGCGGACAGGGGCATGATAACACCATATATTTT. This encodes CASGQGHDNTIYF.

V gene TRBV29-1 combines with J gene TRBJ2-7; D is possibly TRBD1 or TRBD2 (5 bases each). In germline, CDR1 is SQVTM, CDR2 ANQGSEA. This CDR3 is 14 amino acids long. V shed 6 bases and J shed 4 bases, with 19 bases lying between them. In DNA, the CDR3 is TGCAGCGTAGAAACCCCGGGGCCCCGTTACGAGCAGTACTTC. Its protein product is CSVETPGPRYEQYF.

V and J are TRBV11-2 and TRBJ1-6, with D unresolved. The germline gives CDR1 SGHAT, CDR2 FQNNGV. V lost 4 bases, J lost 10 bases, and 17 bases lay in between. CDR3 length: 15 residues. The CDR3 DNA reads as TGTGCCAGCAGCTCTAGGGCAGATATTGCATCACCCCTCCACTTT. Its protein is CASSSRADIASPLHF.

The chain recombines TRBV9 with TRBJ2-4, with TRBD1 matching 7 bases. Unmatched junction bases numbered 11, after V lost 2 bases and J lost 6 bases. The germline V gene has CDR1 SGDLS and CDR2 YYNGEE. The CDR3 runs 16 residues. The CDR3 reads CASSVSPAGTANIQYF. CDR3 bases: TGTGCCAGCAGCGTTTCGCCAGCCGGGACAGCAAACATTCAGTACTTC.

V and J are TRBV5-6 and TRBJ2-5, with D hard to call. The germline CDR1 and CDR2 sequences are SGHDT and YYEEEE. The CDR3 runs to 15 residues. V shed 2 bases and J shed 2 bases, with 13 bases lying between them. Here the CDR3 reads CASSFRAILQETQYF. The DNA for the CDR3 is TGTGCCAGCAGCTTTCGAGCGATTCTACAAGAGACCCAGTACTTC.

The rearrangement uses TRBV5-4 and TRBJ1-2; D remains unclear. V shed 0 bases and J shed 0 bases, with 6 bases lying between them. CDR1 SGHNT and CDR2 YYREEE come from the germline V gene (reference sequence). The CDR3 runs to 14 residues. The CDR3 protein is CASSLGDPNYGYTF. CDR3 DNA sequence: TGTGCCAGCAGCTTGGGGGATCCTAACTATGGCTACACCTTC.

The rearrangement joins TRBV6-2 or TRBV6-3 to TRBJ1-5, with D tentatively TRBD1 (5 bases). V lost 0 bases and J lost 6, with 12 bases in between. The germline V gene has CDR1 MNHEY and CDR2 SVGEGT. The CDR3 is 15 residues long. The DNA of the CDR3 is TGTGCCAGCAGTTACTCATCAGGGTCGGCTCAGCCCCAGCATTTT. Encoded protein: CASSYSSGSAQPQHF.